This T cell receptor beta chain was sequenced in a study of blood T cells in healthy people across ages. Germline-derived CDR1 and CDR2 are SQVTM and ANQGSEA. Trimming removed 3 bases from V and 2 bases from J, with 10 bases in between. The CDR3 is made up of 13 amino acids. Next came a second PCR, run for about 7 to 12 cycles, which used a sample-barcoded 5' primer along with a J-beta primer mix. TCRdb itself ran the 5' RACE reads through MiXCR, one entry per CDR3 protein. The data hold 600,000 to 850,000 distinct CDR3 sequences, with approximately 25% observed a single time. Every sample had a minimum of 6 million PBMCs isolated. These same records also appear under a second study, on T cells of mothers and their children. Turning to that study: Samples were provided by three healthy Caucasian mothers and their six children. An overlap that was slightly higher, though non-significant, was seen in related mother-child pairs versus unrelated pairs.

Sequenced input: blood. This receptor was identified in a boy between 10 and 17 years old in good health. J is TRBJ1-2 and V is TRBV29-1, with D perhaps TRBD1 (5 bases). The CDR3 nucleotides read TGCAGCGTTGAGGAGGGGCGGAACTATGGCTACACCTTC. Translating it yields CSVEEGRNYGYTF.